This T cell receptor beta chain derives from a study of T cells in Graves' hyperthyroidism and ophthalmopathy. Patients were excluded because of uncontrolled infection, other autoimmune disease, pregnancy or lactation. Clinical symptoms, serum thyroxine, TRAb, thyroid ultrasound and orbital computed tomography informed diagnoses. Study results and limitations: The model made its ophthalmopathy prediction, and onset followed a median approximately 6.5 months later. Most thyroid clonotypes with frequency above 0.001 were detected in blood.

On this clonotype: Its cognate antigen is unknown.

Germline V lookup: CDR1 SEHNR, CDR2 FQNEAQ (reference sequence). This CDR3 comprises 17 residues. Trimming cost V 5 bases and J 4 bases; bases outside gene matches: 9. Amplified regions were TCR beta CDR3 sequences from RNA transcripts. HTBI primers were used for first-round RT-PCR of the TCR CDR3. One entry per CDR3 protein, called by TCRdb with MiXCR from the multiplex PCR reads. The repertoire holds hundreds of thousands of distinct CDR3 sequences, with roughly 46% as singletons. Sequencing input: peripheral blood or thyroid tissue (not recorded which). This receptor was obtained from an adult man with Graves' disease, either hyperthyroidism or ophthalmopathy (not recorded which). The V gene is TRBV7-9, the J gene TRBJ1-6, with TRBD1 matching 9 bases. CDR3 DNA: TGTGCCAGCAGCAGACAGGGGGGACAGATATATAATTCACCCCTCCACTTT. It encodes CASSRQGGQIYNSPLHF. The complete variable domain, with remaining parts taken from reference TRBV7-9 and TRBJ1-6, reads DTGVSQNPRHKITKRGQNVTFRCDPISEHNRLYWYRQTLGQGPEFLTYFQNEAQLEKSRLLSDRFSAERPKGSFSTLEIQRTEQGDSAMYLCASSRQGGQIYNSPLHFGNGTRLTVT.